Included here is one T cell receptor (beta chain) sequence, with context. This sample is drawn from a study of blood T cell repertoires in COVID-19. Germline lookup yields CDR1 LNHDA and CDR2 SQIVND (reference sequence). The CDR3 runs to 14 residues. The trim removed 7 bases at V and 5 bases at J, leaving 9 bases unmatched. The assay was immunoSEQ multiplex PCR, and TCRdb's table has in-frame clones only and misses some. Of about 150,000 clones listed, 75% to 90% are singletons. The sequenced material came from peripheral blood. The origin of this receptor is an older man with acute or convalescent COVID-19. The chain carries TRBV19 and TRBJ2-7, with 9 bases matching TRBD1. CDR3 sequence: CASNPDRGNHEQYF. The CDR3 nucleotides are TGTGCCAGTAACCCGGACAGGGGAAACCACGAGCAGTACTTC.